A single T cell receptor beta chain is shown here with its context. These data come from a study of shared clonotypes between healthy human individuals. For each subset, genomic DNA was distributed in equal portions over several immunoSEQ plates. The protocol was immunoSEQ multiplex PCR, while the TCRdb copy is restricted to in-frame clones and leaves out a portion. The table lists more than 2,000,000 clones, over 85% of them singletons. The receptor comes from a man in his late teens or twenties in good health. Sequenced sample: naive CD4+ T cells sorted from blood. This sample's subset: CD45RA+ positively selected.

CDR3: CASRWASAETQYF. CDR3 nucleotide sequence: TGTGCCAGCAGGTGGGCTAGCGCGGAGACCCAGTACTTC. The chain recombines TRBV7-2 with TRBJ2-5; possible D gene TRBD2, 6 bases. The CDR3 is made up of 13 amino acids. Germline V CDR1 and CDR2: SGHTA, FQGNSA. V lost 6 bases, J lost 5 bases, and 13 bases lay in between.